This passage covers 28 T cell receptor beta chains from one sample sequenced in a study of control samples from healthy donors and cancer patients. The protocol was immunoSEQ multiplex PCR, while the TCRdb copy is restricted to in-frame clones and leaves out a portion. The sample has some 190,000 clones, and its top ten clones hold 2.2%. Specimen: blood. All receptors derive from a woman younger than 45 in good health.

This chain uses TRBV28 with TRBJ1-2, with D perhaps TRBD1 (5 bases). The germline V and J ends were trimmed by 6 bases and 7 bases, with 21 bases remaining between them. Germline CDR1 MDHEN, CDR2 SYDVKM. The CDR3 covers 15 residues. CDR3 bases: TGTGCCAGCAGACTTGGGGGAACCGGACATTTTGGCTACACCTTC. Amino acids: CASRLGGTGHFGYTF.

The chain recombines TRBV3-1 (or the pseudogene TRBV3-2) with TRBJ2-1, with 12 positions matching TRBD2. Looked up from germline, CDR1 is LGHDT and CDR2 is YNNKEL (reference sequence). The CDR3 is made up of 16 amino acids. With V trimmed by 0 bases and J by 7 bases, 4 bases remained unmatched. CDR3 nucleotides: TGTGCCAGCAGCCAAGATTCTAGCGGGGGGGCAAATGAGCAGTTCTTC. Its translation is CASSQDSSGGANEQFF.

The rearrangement uses TRBV13 and TRBJ2-2; 7 nucleotides agree with TRBD2. The length of the CDR3 is 16 residues. Germline V CDR1 and CDR2: PRHDT, FYEKMQ (reference sequence). The V gene end was trimmed by 4 bases and the J gene end by 0 bases; junction bases not matched to a gene: 5. This chain's CDR3 is CASSSLGGSNTGELFF. CDR3 nucleotides: TGTGCCAGCAGCTCCTTGGGGGGGTCGAACACCGGGGAGCTGTTTTTT.

The rearrangement links TRBV7-3 to TRBJ2-5; TRBD2 matches 9 bases. From germline, CDR1 is SGHTA and CDR2 FQGTGA. V shed 5 bases, J shed 5 bases, and the junction held 6 bases outside the gene matches. CDR3 length: 14 residues. Here the CDR3 reads CASSGAGTSETQYF. DNA for the CDR3: TGTGCCAGCAGCGGAGCCGGGACTAGCGAGACCCAGTACTTC.

This chain links TRBV24-1 with TRBJ2-4, with D possibly being TRBD2 (5 bases). The CDR3 totals 17 residues. Trimming shortened V by 2 bases and J by 0 bases, and 13 bases separated the two germline ends. CDR1 KGHDR and CDR2 SFDVKD come from the germline V gene. The CDR3 region is CATSDSRRGLAKNIQYF. The DNA for the CDR3 is TGTGCCACCAGTGATTCCCGCCGGGGTTTAGCCAAAAACATTCAGTACTTC.

The V and J genes are TRBV5-1 and TRBJ1-6; D not resolved. Per germline, CDR1 SGHRS and CDR2 YFSETQ. This CDR3 spans 18 amino acids. Trimming shortened V by 0 bases and J by 0 bases, and 13 bases separated the two germline ends. CDR3 loop: CASSLVNFKSSYNSPLHF. The DNA of the CDR3 is TGCGCCAGCAGCTTGGTGAACTTCAAAAGCTCCTATAATTCACCCCTCCACTTT. Full variable domain (rest looked up from reference TRBV5-1 and TRBJ1-6): KAGVTQTPRYLIKTRGQQVTLSCSPISGHRSVSWYQQTPGQGLQFLFEYFSETQRNKGNFPGRFSGRQFSNSRSEMNVSTLELGDSALYLCASSLVNFKSSYNSPLHFGNGTRLTVT.

This rearrangement joins TRBV7-8 to TRBJ1-1; TRBD1 is a possible D gene (6 bases). Between the trimmed V and J ends, which lost 1 base and 4 bases, there was a span of 10 bases. Germline V lookup: CDR1 SGHVS, CDR2 FQNEAQ. The CDR3 extends over 14 amino acids. The CDR3 nucleotides read TGTGCCAGCAGCTTAGGTTTAGGGGGCACTGAAGCTTTCTTT. Amino acids: CASSLGLGGTEAFF.

The rearrangement links TRBV29-1 to TRBJ2-5; 7 bases are shared with TRBD1. CDR1 SQVTM and CDR2 ANQGSEA come from the germline V gene. This CDR3 is 12 amino acids long. After removal of 6 bases from V and 4 bases from J, the junction contained 5 bases not matched to a gene. The CDR3 DNA reads TGCAGCGTGACCGGGACAGCAGAGACCCAGTACTTC. Translating it yields CSVTGTAETQYF.

The chain uses TRBV6-5 and TRBJ2-7; 8 bases are a match to TRBD1. The germline V gene encodes CDR1 MNHEY and CDR2 SVGAGI. Unmatched junction bases numbered 10, after V lost 5 bases and J lost 7 bases. The CDR3 sequence is 14 residues long. CDR3 coding DNA: TGTGCCAGCAGTCGACAGGGGATCTTTTGGGAGCAGTACTTC. This encodes CASSRQGIFWEQYF.

The chain uses TRBV2 and TRBJ2-2; D is perhaps TRBD1 (6 bases). V was pared by 7 bases and J by 5 bases, with 11 bases between. Germline assignment: CDR1 SNHLY and CDR2 FYNNEI. CDR3 size: 13 residues. The chain's CDR3 is CASKGRGTGELFF. In DNA, the CDR3 is TGTGCCAGCAAAGGCAGGGGAACCGGGGAGCTGTTTTTT.

The V and J genes are TRBV18 and TRBJ2-5; 10 bases fit TRBD2. The CDR3 covers 15 residues. Looked up from germline, CDR1 is KGHSH and CDR2 is LQKENI. With 5 bases clipped from V and 5 bases from J, the junction kept 8 bases outside the gene matches. This CDR3 reads CASSSLAGGLETQYF. Here the CDR3 DNA reads TGTGCCAGCTCATCCTTAGCGGGGGGTCTGGAGACCCAGTACTTC.

The V call is TRBV28, the J call TRBJ2-3; D unclear. Looked up from germline, CDR1 is MDHEN and CDR2 is SYDVKM. The V gene lost 7 bases and the J gene lost 3 bases, with 5 bases spanning the gap. This CDR3 has 11 residues. CDR3 nucleotide sequence: TGTGCCAGCAACGGGACAGATACGCAGTATTTT. This translates into CASNGTDTQYF.

The chain recombines TRBV9 with TRBJ2-1, with D possibly TRBD1 on 5 matching bases. This CDR3 spans 15 amino acids. Per germline, CDR1 SGDLS and CDR2 YYNGEE. The V and J ends lost 4 bases and 0 bases respectively, with 11 bases between them. CDR3 DNA sequence: TGTGCCAGCAGCAGGGGCGGTAGCTCCTACAATGAGCAGTTCTTC. This gives the protein CASSRGGSSYNEQFF.

The rearrangement links TRBV6-1 to TRBJ2-3; the match to TRBD1 covers 7 bases. V lost 2 bases and J lost 2; bases outside the gene matches: 4. The CDR3 length is 15 residues. Germline-derived CDR1 and CDR2 are MNHNS and SASEGT. Here the CDR3 DNA reads TGTGCCAGCAGTGAATGGGGACAGTACACAGATACGCAGTATTTT. This gives the protein CASSEWGQYTDTQYF.

V usage is TRBV5-6 and J usage is TRBJ1-1; 8 bases fit TRBD1. Germline V lookup: CDR1 SGHDT, CDR2 YYEEEE. The V segment lost 4 bases and the J segment 11 bases; nucleotides outside the gene matches: 7. The CDR3 is 12 residues long. The CDR3 sequence: CASSITWDRAFF. CDR3 DNA: TGTGCCAGCAGCATTACCTGGGACAGGGCTTTCTTT.

The chain uses TRBV27 and TRBJ1-2, with a possible D match to TRBD1 (5 bases). Germline V gene sequence: CDR1 MNHEY, CDR2 SMNVEV (reference sequence). CDR3 length: 14 residues. V shed 0 bases and J shed 6 bases, with 11 bases lying between them. CDR3 residues: CASSLSPGGHGYTF. CDR3 nucleotides: TGTGCCAGCAGTTTATCGCCCGGGGGACATGGCTACACCTTC.

The chain carries TRBV4-3 and TRBJ2-1; the match to TRBD1 covers 8 bases. CDR1 is LGHNA and CDR2 is YSLEER in the germline V gene. The junction had 3 bases not matched to a gene; V was cut back by 1 base and J by 4 bases. CDR3 size: 15 residues. The CDR3 DNA reads TGCGCCAGCAGCCAAGTGGGACAGGATTACAATGAGCAGTTCTTC. Protein sequence: CASSQVGQDYNEQFF.

As DNA, the CDR3 is TGTGCCAGCAGCCAATTCCGGGACACCAATTCACCCCTCCACTTT. Residues: CASSQFRDTNSPLHF. The V gene is TRBV7-9, the J gene TRBJ1-6; possibly TRBD1 for D (6 bases). The germline V gene has CDR1 SEHNR and CDR2 FQNEAQ (reference sequence). Trimming removed 5 bases at V and 7 bases at J, with 15 bases between. CDR3 length: 15 amino acids.

The chain couples TRBV5-6 to TRBJ1-1; possibly TRBD1 for D (5 bases). CDR3 length equals 17 residues. From germline, CDR1 is SGHDT and CDR2 YYEEEE. V dropped 5 bases and J dropped 5 bases, with 25 bases sitting between them. The CDR3 DNA sequence: TGTGCCAGCAGGCGGGTCGGGGCAGGAGAGGAGTGGACTGAAGCTTTCTTT. It is translated as CASRRVGAGEEWTEAFF.

The genes are TRBV7-6 and TRBJ2-7, with D uncertain. Trimming took off 0 bases at V and 2 bases at J, with 5 bases between the two ends. Looked up from germline, CDR1 is SGHVS and CDR2 is FNYEAQ. The CDR3 spans 13 residues. CDR3 loop: CASSLAGTYEQYF. CDR3 bases: TGTGCCAGCAGCTTAGCGGGCACCTACGAGCAGTACTTC.

V is TRBV19 and J is TRBJ1-5, with D maybe TRBD1 (5 bases). The CDR3 extends over 14 amino acids. The germline V gene encodes CDR1 LNHDA and CDR2 SQIVND (reference sequence). V shed 1 base and J shed 7 bases, with 11 bases lying between them. The CDR3 reads CASSIGGAWQPQHF. The CDR3 DNA reads as TGTGCCAGTAGTATAGGTGGGGCTTGGCAGCCCCAGCATTTT.

The chain combines TRBV6-2 or TRBV6-3 with TRBJ1-2; 7 bases fit TRBD1. Trimming took 5 bases from V and 5 from J; bases not matched to a gene: 11. The CDR3 covers 15 residues. Looked up from germline, CDR1 is MNHEY and CDR2 is SVGEGT. The CDR3 coding sequence is TGTGCCAGCAGTACACTCGGACAGGCCGCATATGGCTACACCTTC. The encoded protein is CASSTLGQAAYGYTF.

This CDR3 reads CASSLDPGGGNQPQHF. CDR3 nucleotide sequence: TGCGCCAGCAGCTTGGATCCGGGAGGGGGCAATCAGCCCCAGCATTTT. This chain joins TRBV5-1 and TRBJ1-5; TRBD1 is a possible D gene (5 bases). V lost 0 bases and J lost 2, with 12 bases in between. This CDR3 spans 16 amino acids. Per the germline V gene, CDR1 is SGHRS and CDR2 is YFSETQ. Combining the CDR3 with reference TRBV5-1 and TRBJ1-5 gives the whole variable domain KAGVTQTPRYLIKTRGQQVTLSCSPISGHRSVSWYQQTPGQGLQFLFEYFSETQRNKGNFPGRFSGRQFSNSRSEMNVSTLELGDSALYLCASSLDPGGGNQPQHFGDGTRLSIL.

The chain uses TRBV5-6 and TRBJ1-3; no clear D gene. The CDR3 totals 16 residues. V dropped 2 bases and J dropped 0 bases, with 12 bases sitting between them. Germline V CDR1 and CDR2: SGHDT, YYEEEE. The CDR3 here is CASSFSPGNSGNTIYF. Written as DNA, the CDR3 is TGTGCCAGCAGCTTTTCTCCCGGTAACTCTGGAAACACCATATATTTT.

This chain uses TRBV3-1 (or the pseudogene TRBV3-2) with TRBJ2-7, with TRBD1 matching over 8 bases. Trimming removed 1 base from V and 3 bases from J; junction bases left unmatched: 5. CDR1 is LGHDT, CDR2 YNNKEL, per germline (reference sequence). The CDR3 extends over 15 amino acids. In DNA, the CDR3 is TGTGCCAGCAGCCAAGGGCCAGGGGGCAGCTACGAGCAGTACTTC. Its translation is CASSQGPGGSYEQYF.

The rearrangement joins TRBV5-5 to TRBJ2-2; TRBD1 might be the D (7 bases). Germline CDR1 SGHKS, CDR2 YYEKEE (reference sequence). V lost 0 bases and J 5 bases, leaving 17 bases between the germline ends. This CDR3 spans 17 amino acids. The DNA for the CDR3 is TGTGCCAGCAGCTTGGTGGTTAGGGCAGGGGGGACCGGGGAGCTGTTTTTT. Its translation is CASSLVVRAGGTGELFF.

The chain employs TRBV20-1 and TRBJ1-4; the D is unclear. This CDR3 is built from 11 residues. Trimming stripped 3 bases from V and 6 bases from J, with 5 bases between. Germline lookup yields CDR1 DFQATT and CDR2 SNEGSKA (reference sequence). CDR3 nucleotide sequence: TGCAGTGCTAGCGGGTATGAAAAACTGTTTTTT. It specifies CSASGYEKLFF.

The J gene is TRBJ1-1, the V gene TRBV5-1; TRBD1 is a possible D gene (5 bases). This CDR3 spans 17 amino acids. The germline V and J ends were trimmed by 0 bases and 3 bases, with 18 bases remaining between them. From germline, CDR1 is SGHRS and CDR2 YFSETQ. CDR3 in amino acids: CASSLAGRVVGDTEAFF. The CDR3 DNA is TGCGCCAGCAGCTTGGCGGGCAGGGTGGTTGGGGACACTGAAGCTTTCTTT. Complete variable domain (other parts from reference TRBV5-1 and TRBJ1-1): KAGVTQTPRYLIKTRGQQVTLSCSPISGHRSVSWYQQTPGQGLQFLFEYFSETQRNKGNFPGRFSGRQFSNSRSEMNVSTLELGDSALYLCASSLAGRVVGDTEAFFGQGTRLTVV.